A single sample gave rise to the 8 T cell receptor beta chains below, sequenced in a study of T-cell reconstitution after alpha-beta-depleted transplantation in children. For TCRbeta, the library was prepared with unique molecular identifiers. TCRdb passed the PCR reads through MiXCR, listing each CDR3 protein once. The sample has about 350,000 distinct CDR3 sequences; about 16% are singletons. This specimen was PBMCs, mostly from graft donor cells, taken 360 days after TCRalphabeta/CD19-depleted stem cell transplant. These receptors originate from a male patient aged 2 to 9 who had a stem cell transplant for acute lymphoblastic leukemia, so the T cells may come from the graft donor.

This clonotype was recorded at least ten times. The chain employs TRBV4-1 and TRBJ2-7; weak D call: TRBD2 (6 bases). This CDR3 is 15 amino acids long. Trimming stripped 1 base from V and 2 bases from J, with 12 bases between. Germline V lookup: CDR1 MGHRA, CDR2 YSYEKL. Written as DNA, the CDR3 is TGCGCCAGCAGCCAAGGGAGGGCGGGTACCTACGAGCAGTACTTC. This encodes CASSQGRAGTYEQYF.

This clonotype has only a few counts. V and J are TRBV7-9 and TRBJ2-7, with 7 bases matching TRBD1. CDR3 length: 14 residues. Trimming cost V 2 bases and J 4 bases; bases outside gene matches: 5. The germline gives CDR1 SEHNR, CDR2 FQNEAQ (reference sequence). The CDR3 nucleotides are TGTGCCAGCAGCTTATCGGGGACAGTATACGAGCAGTACTTC. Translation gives CASSLSGTVYEQYF.

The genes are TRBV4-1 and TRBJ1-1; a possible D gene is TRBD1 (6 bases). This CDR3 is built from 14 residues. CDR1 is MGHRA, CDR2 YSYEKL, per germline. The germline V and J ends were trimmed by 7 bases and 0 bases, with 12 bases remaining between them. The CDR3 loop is CASKNRALNTEAFF. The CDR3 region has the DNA TGCGCCAGCAAAAACAGGGCCTTGAACACTGAAGCTTTCTTT.

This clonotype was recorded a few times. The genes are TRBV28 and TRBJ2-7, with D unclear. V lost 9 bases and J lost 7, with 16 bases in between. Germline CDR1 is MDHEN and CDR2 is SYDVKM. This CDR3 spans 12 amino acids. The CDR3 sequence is CASNLRVGEQYF. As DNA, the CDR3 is TGTGCCAGTAACCTCCGGGTCGGTGAGCAGTACTTC.

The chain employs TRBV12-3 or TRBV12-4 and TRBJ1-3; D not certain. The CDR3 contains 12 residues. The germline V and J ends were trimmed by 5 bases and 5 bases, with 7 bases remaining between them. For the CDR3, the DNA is TGTGCCAGCAGTCCGTGGAGAAACACCATATATTTT. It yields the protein CASSPWRNTIYF.

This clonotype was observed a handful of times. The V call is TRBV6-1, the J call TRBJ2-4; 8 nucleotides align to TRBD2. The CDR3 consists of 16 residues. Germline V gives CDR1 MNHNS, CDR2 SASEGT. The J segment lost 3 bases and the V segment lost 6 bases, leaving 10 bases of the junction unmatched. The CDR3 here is CASSPSSGLVKNIQYF. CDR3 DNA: TGTGCCAGCAGCCCCTCTAGCGGGTTAGTCAAAAACATTCAGTACTTC.

CDR3 residues: CSVDRAGDGKLFF. As DNA, the CDR3 is TGCAGCGTTGATCGCGCAGGGGATGGAAAACTGTTTTTT. This chain joins TRBV29-1 and TRBJ1-4, with D possibly being TRBD1 (6 bases). The CDR3 is 13 amino acids. Trimming took 3 bases from V and 10 from J, leaving 15 bases between them. From germline, CDR1 is SQVTM and CDR2 ANQGSEA.

The DNA of the CDR3 is TGTGCCAGCAGACGAAACGTCGTCAGGTCTTCGGCAAACAATGAGCAGTTCTTC. Its protein is CASRRNVVRSSANNEQFF. The chain links TRBV28 to TRBJ2-1; D remains unclear. Germline V CDR1 and CDR2: MDHEN, SYDVKM. Trimming pared 6 bases from V and 5 bases from J, leaving 26 bases between. This CDR3 contains 18 residues.